The TCR beta chain described here comes from a study of cytomegalovirus exposure and HLA in healthy donors. Turning to the study itself: There were some 81 million unique TCRs (from HLA-typed donors) in an early data release.

Findings and limits, study-wide: The study put 150 to 200 TCR beta chains on its list as cytomegalovirus-associated. Association of a missense DCLRE1C variant with TCR beta V- and J-gene trimming was reported in a later analysis.

A remark on this clone: The antigen remains unidentified.

CDR3 length: 15 amino acids. The V gene's germline CDR1 is KGHSH and CDR2 LQKENI. V lost 0 bases, J lost 0 bases, and 6 bases lay in between. PCR used 60 Vbeta primers and 13 Jbeta primers. Profiled with immunoSEQ multiplex PCR; TCRdb holds only in-frame clones, not every one. The sample consists of more than 150,000 clones, over 80% of them appearing once. This receptor was identified in a man aged 35-49 years in good health and CMV-seronegative. The sequenced sample consisted of PBMCs. The genes are TRBV18 and TRBJ2-1; the D is unclear. The CDR3 reads CASSPPVGSYNEQFF. The DNA for the CDR3 is TGTGCCAGCTCACCACCCGTCGGCTCCTACAATGAGCAGTTCTTC.